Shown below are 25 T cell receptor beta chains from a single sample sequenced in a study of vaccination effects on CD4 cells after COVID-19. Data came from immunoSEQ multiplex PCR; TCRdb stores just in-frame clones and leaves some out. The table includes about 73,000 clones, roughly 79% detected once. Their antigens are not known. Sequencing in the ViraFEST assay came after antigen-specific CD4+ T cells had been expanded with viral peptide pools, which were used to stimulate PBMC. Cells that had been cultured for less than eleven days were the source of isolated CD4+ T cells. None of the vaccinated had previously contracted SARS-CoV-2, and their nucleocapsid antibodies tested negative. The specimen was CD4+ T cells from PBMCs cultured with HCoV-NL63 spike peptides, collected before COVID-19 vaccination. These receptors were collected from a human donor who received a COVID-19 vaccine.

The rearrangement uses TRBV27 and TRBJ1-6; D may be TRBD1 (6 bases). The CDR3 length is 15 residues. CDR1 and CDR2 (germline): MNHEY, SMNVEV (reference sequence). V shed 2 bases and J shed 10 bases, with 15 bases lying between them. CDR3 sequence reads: CASSLRGQGRSPLHF. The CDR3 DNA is TGTGCCAGCAGTTTACGGGGGCAGGGGCGATCACCCCTCCACTTT.

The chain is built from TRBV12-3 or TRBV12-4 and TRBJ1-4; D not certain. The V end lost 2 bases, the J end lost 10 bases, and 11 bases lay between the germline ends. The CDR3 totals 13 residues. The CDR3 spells CASSLSPGGKLFF. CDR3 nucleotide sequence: TGTGCCAGCAGTTTATCGCCTGGAGGAAAACTGTTTTTT.

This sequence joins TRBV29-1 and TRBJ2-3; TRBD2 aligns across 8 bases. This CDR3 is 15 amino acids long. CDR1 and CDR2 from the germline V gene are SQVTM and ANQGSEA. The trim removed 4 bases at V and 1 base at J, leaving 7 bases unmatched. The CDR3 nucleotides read TGCAGCGTTGCTCTGGGGCGGGGGGGCACAGATACGCAGTATTTT. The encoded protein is CSVALGRGGTDTQYF.

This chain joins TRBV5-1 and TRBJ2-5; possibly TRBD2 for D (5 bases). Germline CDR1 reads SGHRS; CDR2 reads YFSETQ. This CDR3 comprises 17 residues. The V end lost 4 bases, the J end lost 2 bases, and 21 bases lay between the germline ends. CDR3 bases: TGCGCCAGCAGCCCCGTGACTATCCTCCCCTTACAAGAGACCCAGTACTTC. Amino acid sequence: CASSPVTILPLQETQYF.

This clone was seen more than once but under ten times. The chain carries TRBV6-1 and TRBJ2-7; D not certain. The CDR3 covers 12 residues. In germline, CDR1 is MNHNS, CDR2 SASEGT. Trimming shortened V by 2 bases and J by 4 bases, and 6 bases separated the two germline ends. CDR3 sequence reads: CASSEWGYEQYV. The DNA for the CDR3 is TGTGCCAGCAGTGAATGGGGTTACGAGCAGTACGTC.

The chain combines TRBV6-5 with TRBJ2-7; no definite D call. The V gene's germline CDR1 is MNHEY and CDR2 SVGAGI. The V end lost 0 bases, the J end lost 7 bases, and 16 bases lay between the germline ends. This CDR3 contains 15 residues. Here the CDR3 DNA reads TGTGCCAGCAGTTACTCGATCCCGGTTTTCTGGGAGCAGTACGTC. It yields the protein CASSYSIPVFWEQYV.

In DNA form, the CDR3 reads TGTGCCAGTACCGATCCCCGGGCAGGGTTTAACATTCAGTACTTC. Translating it yields CASTDPRAGFNIQYF. This rearrangement joins TRBV19 to TRBJ2-4; D may be TRBD1 (5 bases). The CDR3 spans 15 residues. Trimming shortened V by 7 bases and J by 7 bases, and 20 bases separated the two germline ends. CDR1 and CDR2 from the germline V gene are LNHDA and SQIVND (reference sequence). The full variable domain, rest sourced from reference TRBV19 and TRBJ2-4, is DGGITQSPKYLFRKEGQNVTLSCEQNLNHDAMYWYRQDPGQGLRLIYYSQIVNDFQKGDIAEGYSVSREKKESFPLTVTSAQKNPTAFYLCASTDPRAGFNIQYFGAGTRLSVL.

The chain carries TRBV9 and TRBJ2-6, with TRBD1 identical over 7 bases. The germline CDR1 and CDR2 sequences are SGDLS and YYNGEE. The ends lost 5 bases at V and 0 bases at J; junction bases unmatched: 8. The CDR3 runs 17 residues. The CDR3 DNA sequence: TGTGCCAGCAGTTGGGGGACAGTCTCCTCTGGGGCCAACGTCCTGACTTTC. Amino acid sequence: CASSWGTVSSGANVLTF.

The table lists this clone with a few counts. The CDR3 protein is CASSQDKVSSYNEQFF. The CDR3 bases are TGTGCCAGCAGCCAAGATAAGGTTAGCTCCTACAATGAGCAGTTCTTC. This chain connects TRBV3-1 (or the pseudogene TRBV3-2) to TRBJ2-1; no definite D call. CDR1 LGHDT and CDR2 YNNKEL come from the germline V gene (reference sequence). Trimming removed 0 bases from V and 0 bases from J, with 9 bases in between. The CDR3 loop spans 16 amino acids.

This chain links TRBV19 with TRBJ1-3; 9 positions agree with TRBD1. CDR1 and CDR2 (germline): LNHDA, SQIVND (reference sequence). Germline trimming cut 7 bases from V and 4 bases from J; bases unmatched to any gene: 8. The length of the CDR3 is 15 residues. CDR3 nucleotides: TGTGCCAGTATTCCACCGGGACAGGGAGGAAACACCATATATTTT. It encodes CASIPPGQGGNTIYF.

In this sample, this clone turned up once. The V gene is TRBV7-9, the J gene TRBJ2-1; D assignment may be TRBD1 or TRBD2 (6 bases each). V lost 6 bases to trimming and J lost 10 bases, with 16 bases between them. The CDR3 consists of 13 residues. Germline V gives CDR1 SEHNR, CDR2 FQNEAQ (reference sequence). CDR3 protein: CASRYSGAWEQFF. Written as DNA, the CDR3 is TGTGCCAGCAGGTACTCGGGGGCCTGGGAGCAGTTCTTC.

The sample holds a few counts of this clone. This CDR3 reads CASSLSGGLVNTEAFF. CDR3 sequence (DNA): TGTGCCAGCAGCTTAAGTGGGGGGCTCGTGAACACTGAAGCTTTCTTT. The V call is TRBV7-2, the J call TRBJ1-1; D might be TRBD1 (6 bases). Trimming shortened V by 2 bases and J by 0 bases, and 13 bases separated the two germline ends. The CDR3 is 16 amino acids. Germline CDR1 and CDR2: SGHTA and FQGNSA.

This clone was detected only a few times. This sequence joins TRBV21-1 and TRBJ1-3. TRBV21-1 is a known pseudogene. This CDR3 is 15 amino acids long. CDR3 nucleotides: TGTGCCAGCAGCAAAGTAACGGTTCCTGGAAACACCATATATTTT. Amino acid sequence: CASSKVTVPGNTIYF.

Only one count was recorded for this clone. CDR3 DNA sequence: TGTGCCAGCAGTTACTCGTCCGGGGGAGTAGAAGAGACCCAGTACTTC. This encodes CASSYSSGGVEETQYF. The rearrangement links TRBV6-2 or TRBV6-3 to TRBJ2-5; perhaps TRBD2 as D (6 bases). Trimming took 0 bases from V and 3 from J, leaving 14 bases between them. CDR3 length: 16 amino acids. Germline assignment: CDR1 MNHEY and CDR2 SVGEGT.

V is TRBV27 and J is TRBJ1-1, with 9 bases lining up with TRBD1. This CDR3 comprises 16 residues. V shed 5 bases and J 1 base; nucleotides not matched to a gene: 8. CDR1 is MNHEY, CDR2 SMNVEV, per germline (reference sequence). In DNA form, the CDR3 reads TGTGCCAGCAGTCCCGGGACAGGGATGCAGAACACTGAAGCTTTCTTT. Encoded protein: CASSPGTGMQNTEAFF.

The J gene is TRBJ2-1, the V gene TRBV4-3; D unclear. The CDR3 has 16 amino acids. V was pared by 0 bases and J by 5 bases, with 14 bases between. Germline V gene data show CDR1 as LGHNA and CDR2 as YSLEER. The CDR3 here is CASSQDPLRPNNEQFF. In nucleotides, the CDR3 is TGCGCCAGCAGCCAAGATCCCCTCCGACCAAACAATGAGCAGTTCTTC.

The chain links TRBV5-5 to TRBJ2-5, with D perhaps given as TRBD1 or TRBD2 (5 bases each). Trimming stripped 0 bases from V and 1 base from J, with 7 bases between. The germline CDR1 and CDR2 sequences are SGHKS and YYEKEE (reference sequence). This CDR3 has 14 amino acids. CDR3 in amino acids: CASSLAGPQETQYF. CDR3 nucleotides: TGTGCCAGCAGCTTGGCGGGACCCCAAGAGACCCAGTACTTC.

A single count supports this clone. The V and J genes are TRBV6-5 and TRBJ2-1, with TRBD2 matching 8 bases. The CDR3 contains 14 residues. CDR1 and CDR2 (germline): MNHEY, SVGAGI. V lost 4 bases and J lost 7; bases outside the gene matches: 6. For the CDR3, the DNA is TGTGCCAGCAGTTCTACCGGGACTAGTAATGAGCAGTTCTTC. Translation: CASSSTGTSNEQFF.

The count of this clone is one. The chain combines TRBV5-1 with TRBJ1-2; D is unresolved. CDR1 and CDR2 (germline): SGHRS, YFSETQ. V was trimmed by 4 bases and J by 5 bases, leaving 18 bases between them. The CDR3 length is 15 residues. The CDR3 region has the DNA TGCGCCAGCAGCACGGGATCCCAAACTGGGTATGGCTACACCTTC. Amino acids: CASSTGSQTGYGYTF.

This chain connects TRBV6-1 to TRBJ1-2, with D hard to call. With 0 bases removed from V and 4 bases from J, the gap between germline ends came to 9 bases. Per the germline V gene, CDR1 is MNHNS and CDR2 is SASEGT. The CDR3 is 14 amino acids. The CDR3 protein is CASSEAPSPYGYTF. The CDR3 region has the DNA TGTGCCAGCAGTGAAGCCCCCAGCCCCTATGGCTACACCTTC.

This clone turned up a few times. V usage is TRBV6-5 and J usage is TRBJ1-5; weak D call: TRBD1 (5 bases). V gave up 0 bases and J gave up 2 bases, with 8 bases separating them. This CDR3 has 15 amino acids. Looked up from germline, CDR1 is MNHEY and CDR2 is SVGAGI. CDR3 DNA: TGTGCCAGCAGTTACTCGTCGACAGGCAATCAGCCCCAGCATTTT. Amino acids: CASSYSSTGNQPQHF.

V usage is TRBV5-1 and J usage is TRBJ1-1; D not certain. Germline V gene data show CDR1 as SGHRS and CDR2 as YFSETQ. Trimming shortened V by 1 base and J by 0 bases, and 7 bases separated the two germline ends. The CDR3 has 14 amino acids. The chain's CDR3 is CASSLTVLNTEAFF. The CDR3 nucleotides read TGCGCCAGCAGCTTGACGGTGCTGAACACTGAAGCTTTCTTT.

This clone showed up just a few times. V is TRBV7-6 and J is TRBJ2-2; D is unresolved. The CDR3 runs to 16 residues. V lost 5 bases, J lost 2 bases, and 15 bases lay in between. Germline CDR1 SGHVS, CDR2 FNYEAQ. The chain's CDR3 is CASSHGEPTNTGELFF. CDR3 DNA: TGTGCCAGCAGCCACGGAGAGCCGACAAACACCGGGGAGCTGTTTTTT.

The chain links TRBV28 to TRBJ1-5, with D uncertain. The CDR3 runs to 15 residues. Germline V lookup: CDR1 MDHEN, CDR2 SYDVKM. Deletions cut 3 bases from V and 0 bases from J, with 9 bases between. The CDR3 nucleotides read TGTGCCAGCAGTTTGGGCGGGGTTAGCAATCAGCCCCAGCATTTT. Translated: CASSLGGVSNQPQHF.

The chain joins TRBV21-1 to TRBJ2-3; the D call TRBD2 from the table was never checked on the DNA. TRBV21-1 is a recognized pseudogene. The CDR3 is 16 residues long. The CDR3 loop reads CASSSTENLSTDTQYF. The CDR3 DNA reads TGTGCCAGCAGCTCGACGGAGAACCTTAGCACAGATACGCAGTATTTT.